This T cell receptor (beta chain) was documented in a study of T cell responses to AZD1222 COVID-19 vaccine. The V segment lost 4 bases and the J segment 0 bases; nucleotides outside the gene matches: 12. The CDR3 is 18 amino acids. The germline CDR1 and CDR2 sequences are LGHNA and YNFKEQ. As regards this clone: What it recognizes is unknown.

Sequencing was performed with immunoSEQ multiplex PCR; in TCRdb, only in-frame clones are kept and a portion is missing. The sample holds roughly 190,000 clones, approximately 95% seen once. Study-level results: Females outnumbered males among donors, who were mostly white British; clonal diversity was possibly underestimated.

This rearrangement joins TRBV4-2 to TRBJ2-4; the match to TRBD2 covers 7 bases. This specimen consisted of peripheral blood, obtained on day 0 of AZD1222 vaccination. This clonotype was sampled from an adult in good health. CDR3 nucleotides: TGTGCCAGCAGCCCCCTCTTGCGGCGGGGGTTAGCCAAAAACATTCAGTACTTC. Translated, it gives CASSPLLRRGLAKNIQYF.